Detailed here is one T cell receptor (beta chain). What it recognizes is unknown. The record originates from a study of cytomegalovirus exposure and HLA in healthy donors. Whole-study findings and limits: Researchers catalogued roughly 150 TCR beta chains as cytomegalovirus-associated. Through in vitro validation, three CMV-associated chains were shown to be specific for CMV antigens. Reported results showed that the classifier diagnosed cytomegalovirus status with high specificity and sensitivity.

Method: immunoSEQ multiplex PCR; TCRdb's copy keeps in-frame clones and lacks some. The sample records some 67,000 clones, 94% being singletons. Separate from the approximately 670-subject first cohort, the roughly 130-subject validation cohort was the one that the donors belonged to. There are 17 residues in the CDR3. Germline V lookup: CDR1 SGHAT, CDR2 FQDESV (reference sequence). Trimming removed 5 bases from V and 1 base from J; junction bases left unmatched: 6. This sequence joins TRBV11-1 and TRBJ2-1, with TRBD2 matching 12 bases. The source is a woman between 18 and 29 years old in good health and CMV-seronegative. The specimen sequenced was PBMCs. The CDR3 coding sequence is TGTGCCAGCAGCACGACTAGCGGGGGCCTATCCTACAATGAGCAGTTCTTC. It specifies CASSTTSGGLSYNEQFF.